The sequence of this T cell receptor (beta chain) was determined in a study of glioma-infiltrating T cells. CDR3 length equals 12 residues. V lost 5 bases and J lost 1, with 5 bases in between. Germline-derived CDR1 and CDR2 are SGHTA and FQGNSA. Using RNA template, CDR3s of TCR alpha and beta were amplified with iRepertoire arm-PCR. TCRdb reprocessed the multiplex PCR reads with MiXCR, giving one entry per CDR3 protein. The repertoire holds 90,000 or so distinct CDR3 sequences, with roughly 40% as singletons. This clonotype was found many times. The origin of this receptor is a human donor with low-grade glioma or glioblastoma, undergoing nonglioma brain surgery, or in good health (not recorded which). V and J are TRBV7-2 and TRBJ2-5, with no clear D. Material: glioma tissue, nonneoplastic brain tissue, or PBMCs (not recorded which). The CDR3 coding sequence is TGTGCCAGCAGCCCTCGCCAAGAGACCCAGTACTTC. This encodes CASSPRQETQYF.